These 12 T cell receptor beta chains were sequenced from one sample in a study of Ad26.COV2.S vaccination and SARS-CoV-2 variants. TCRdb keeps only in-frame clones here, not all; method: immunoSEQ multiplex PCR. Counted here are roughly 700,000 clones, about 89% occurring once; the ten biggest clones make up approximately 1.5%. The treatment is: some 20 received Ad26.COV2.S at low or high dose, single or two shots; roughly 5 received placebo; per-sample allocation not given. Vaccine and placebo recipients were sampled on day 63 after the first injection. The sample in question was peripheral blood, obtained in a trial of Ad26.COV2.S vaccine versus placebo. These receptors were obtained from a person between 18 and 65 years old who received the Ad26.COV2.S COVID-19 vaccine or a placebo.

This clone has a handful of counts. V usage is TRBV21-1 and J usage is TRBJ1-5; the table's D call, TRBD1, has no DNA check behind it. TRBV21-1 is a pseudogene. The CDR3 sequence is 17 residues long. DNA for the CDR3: TGTGCCAGCAGGCAAGGACAGGGGCACCACCGTAATCAGCCCCAGCATTTT. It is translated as CASRQGQGHHRNQPQHF.

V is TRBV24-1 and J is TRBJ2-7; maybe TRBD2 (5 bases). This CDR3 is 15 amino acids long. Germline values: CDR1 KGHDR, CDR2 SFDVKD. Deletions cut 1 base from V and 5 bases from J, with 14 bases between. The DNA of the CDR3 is TGTGCCACCAGTGATTTAGGAGGAAACTACAACGAGCAGTACTTC. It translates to CATSDLGGNYNEQYF.

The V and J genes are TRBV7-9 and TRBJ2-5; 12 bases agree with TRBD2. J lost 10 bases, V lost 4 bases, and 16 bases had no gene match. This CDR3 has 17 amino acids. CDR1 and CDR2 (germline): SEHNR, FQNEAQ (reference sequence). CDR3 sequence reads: CASSSTSGRLPERDQYF. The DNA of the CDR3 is TGTGCCAGCAGCTCGACTAGCGGGAGACTACCAGAAAGAGACCAGTACTTC.

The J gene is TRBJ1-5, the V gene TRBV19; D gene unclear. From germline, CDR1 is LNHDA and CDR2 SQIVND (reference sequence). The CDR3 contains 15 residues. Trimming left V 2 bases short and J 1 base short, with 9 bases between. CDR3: CASSIFGLSNQPQHF. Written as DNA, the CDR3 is TGTGCCAGTAGTATATTTGGGTTAAGCAATCAGCCCCAGCATTTT.

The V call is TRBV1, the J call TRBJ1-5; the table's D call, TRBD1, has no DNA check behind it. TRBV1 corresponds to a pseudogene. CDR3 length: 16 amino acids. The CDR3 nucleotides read TGCACCAGCAGCCAAGGACAGGTGAGTAGCAATCAGCCCCAGCATTTT. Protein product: CTSSQGQVSSNQPQHF.

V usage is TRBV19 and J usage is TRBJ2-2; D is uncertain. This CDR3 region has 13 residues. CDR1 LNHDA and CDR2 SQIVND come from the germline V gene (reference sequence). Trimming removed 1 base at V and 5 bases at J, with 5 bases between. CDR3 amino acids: CASSIVQTGELFF. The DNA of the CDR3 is TGTGCCAGTAGTATAGTACAAACCGGGGAGCTGTTTTTT.

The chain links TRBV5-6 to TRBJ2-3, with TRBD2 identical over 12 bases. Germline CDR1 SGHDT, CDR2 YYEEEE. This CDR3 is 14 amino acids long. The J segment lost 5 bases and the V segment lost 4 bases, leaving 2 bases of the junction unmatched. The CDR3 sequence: CASSQGLAGDTQYF. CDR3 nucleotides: TGTGCCAGCAGCCAGGGACTAGCGGGAGATACGCAGTATTTT.

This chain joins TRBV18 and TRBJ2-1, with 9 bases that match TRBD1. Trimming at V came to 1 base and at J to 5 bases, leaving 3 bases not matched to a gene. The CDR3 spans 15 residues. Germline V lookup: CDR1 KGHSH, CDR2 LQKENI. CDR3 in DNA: TGTGCCAGCTCACCACTGGACAGGGGTGACAATGAGCAGTTCTTC. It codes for CASSPLDRGDNEQFF.

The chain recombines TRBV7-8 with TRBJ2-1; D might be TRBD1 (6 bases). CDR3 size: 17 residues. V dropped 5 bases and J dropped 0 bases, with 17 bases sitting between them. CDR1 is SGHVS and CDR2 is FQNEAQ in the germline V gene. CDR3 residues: CASSLTPGQFSYNEQFF. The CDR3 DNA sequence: TGTGCCAGCAGCCTCACCCCCGGACAGTTCTCCTACAATGAGCAGTTCTTC.

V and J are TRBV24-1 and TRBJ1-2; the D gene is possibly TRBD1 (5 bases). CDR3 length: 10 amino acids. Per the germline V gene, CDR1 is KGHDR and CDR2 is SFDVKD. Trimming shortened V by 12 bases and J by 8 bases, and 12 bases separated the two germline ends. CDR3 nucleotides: TGTGCCCCGGGGGGGGGAGGCTACACCTTC. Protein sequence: CAPGGGGYTF.

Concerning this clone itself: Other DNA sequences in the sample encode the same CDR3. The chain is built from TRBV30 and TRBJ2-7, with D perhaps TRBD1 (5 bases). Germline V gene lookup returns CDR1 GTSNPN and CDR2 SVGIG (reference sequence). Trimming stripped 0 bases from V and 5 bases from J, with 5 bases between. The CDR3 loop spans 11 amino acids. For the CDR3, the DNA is TGTGCCTGGAGTGTCAGGGACGAGCAGTACTTC. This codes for CAWSVRDEQYF.

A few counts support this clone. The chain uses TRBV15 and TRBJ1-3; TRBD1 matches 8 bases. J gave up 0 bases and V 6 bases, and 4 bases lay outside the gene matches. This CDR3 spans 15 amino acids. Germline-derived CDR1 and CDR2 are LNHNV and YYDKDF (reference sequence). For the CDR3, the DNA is TGTGCCACCAGTAAGGACAGGGCCTCTGGAAACACCATATATTTT. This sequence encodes CATSKDRASGNTIYF.